A single sample is the source of the 10 T cell receptor beta chains below, sequenced in a study of cytomegalovirus exposure and HLA in healthy donors. The primer mix had 60 Vbeta and 13 Jbeta primers. The data were produced by immunoSEQ multiplex PCR, yet TCRdb's version contains in-frame clones alone and is incomplete. This table has about 200,000 clones, around 84% appearing once. Material: PBMCs. These receptor sequences come from a young woman in good health and CMV-seronegative.

The chain combines TRBV9 with TRBJ2-6; the D gene is possibly TRBD2 (7 bases). CDR1 and CDR2 (germline): SGDLS, YYNGEE. Trimming cost V 4 bases and J 2 bases, with 13 bases left between them. CDR3 size: 16 residues. CDR3 residues: CASSNRGGAGANVLTF. CDR3 sequence (DNA): TGTGCCAGCAGCAACCGAGGGGGGGCTGGGGCCAACGTCCTGACTTTC.

Of note for this clone: A read error may produce the germline difference seen at one junction end. The chain carries TRBV28 and TRBJ2-3; 10 bases fit TRBD2. Germline V CDR1 and CDR2: MDHEN, SYDVKM. There are 14 residues in the CDR3. The DNA of the CDR3 is TGTGCCAGCAGAATAGCGGGGGGCACAGATGCGCAGTATTTT. Encoded protein: CASRIAGGTDAQYF.

The V and J genes are TRBV6-5 and TRBJ2-5, with D perhaps matching TRBD2 (6 bases). CDR3 length: 12 amino acids. Per germline, CDR1 MNHEY and CDR2 SVGAGI. Trimming pared 5 bases from V and 7 bases from J, leaving 11 bases between. CDR3 sequence: CASSPMGGTQYF. The CDR3 region has the DNA TGTGCCAGCAGTCCTATGGGGGGGACCCAGTACTTC.

This chain joins TRBV27 and TRBJ2-5, with a weak D call TRBD2 (5 bases). V lost 6 bases, J lost 4 bases, and 33 bases lay in between. Germline V gene data show CDR1 as MNHEY and CDR2 as SMNVEV (reference sequence). The CDR3 spans 20 residues. The CDR3 reads CASSDRPPVGPSRAGETQYF. The CDR3 nucleotides read TGTGCCAGCAGCGATAGGCCTCCGGTGGGCCCCTCGAGGGCGGGAGAGACCCAGTACTTC.

This clone has a handful of counts. DNA for the CDR3: TGCGCCAGCAGCCAAGAAGCCAGGGCGGGGGAAAAACTGTTTTTT. Translation gives CASSQEARAGEKLFF. The chain has TRBV4-1 and TRBJ1-4; D is perhaps TRBD1 (5 bases). This CDR3 is 15 amino acids long. Germline V gives CDR1 MGHRA, CDR2 YSYEKL. Trimming removed 0 bases at V and 8 bases at J, with 13 bases between.

The chain joins TRBV5-1 to TRBJ2-7, with 12 bases aligning to TRBD1. Germline V gene lookup returns CDR1 SGHRS and CDR2 YFSETQ. The CDR3 runs to 18 residues. J was trimmed by 1 base and V by 4 bases; bases with no gene match: 12. The CDR3 DNA reads TGCGCCAGCAGCAACCGGGACAGGGGGCTATATAGATCCTACGAGCAGTACGTC. Protein product: CASSNRDRGLYRSYEQYV.

The gene calls are TRBV5-6 and TRBJ2-7; perhaps TRBD1 as D (5 bases). V shed 5 bases and J shed 0 bases, with 18 bases lying between them. In germline, CDR1 is SGHDT, CDR2 YYEEEE. CDR3 length equals 16 residues. CDR3 residues: CASSLTTGYISYEQYV. CDR3 DNA sequence: TGTGCCAGCAGTTTAACTACAGGCTACATCTCCTACGAGCAGTACGTC.

V usage is TRBV9 and J usage is TRBJ2-1, with 9 bases identical to TRBD1. Germline loops: CDR1 SGDLS, CDR2 YYNGEE. V shed 2 bases, J shed 8 bases, and the junction held 5 bases outside the gene matches. The CDR3 is 14 amino acids. The CDR3 is CASSVQTGGYEQFF. Here the CDR3 DNA reads TGTGCCAGCAGCGTGCAGACAGGGGGGTATGAGCAGTTCTTC. Full variable domain (outside the CDR3, taken from reference TRBV9 and TRBJ2-1): DSGVTQTPKHLITATGQRVTLRCSPRSGDLSVYWYQQSLDQGLQFLIQYYNGEERAKGNILERFSAQQFPDLHSELNLSSLELGDSALYFCASSVQTGGYEQFFGPGTRLTVL.

The CDR3 DNA reads as TGTGCCAGCAGCCTGTCGGGGGGCGTGAACACTGAAGCTTTCTTT. Protein: CASSLSGGVNTEAFF. V gene TRBV27 combines with J gene TRBJ1-1; D possibly corresponds to TRBD1 (6 bases). V dropped 6 bases and J dropped 0 bases, with 14 bases sitting between them. Per germline, CDR1 MNHEY and CDR2 SMNVEV (reference sequence). The CDR3 covers 15 residues.

As regards this clone: The junction departs from germline at one end; a sequencing error may be responsible. The chain has TRBV7-9 and TRBJ2-1; 14 bases line up with TRBD2. The CDR3 runs 16 residues. Looked up from germline, CDR1 is SEHNR and CDR2 is FQNEAQ (reference sequence). DNA of the CDR3: TGTTCCAGCAGCTCCGGGACTAGCGGGAGAATCAATGAGCAGTTCTTC. It yields the protein CSSSSGTSGRINEQFF. Using reference TRBV7-9 and TRBJ2-1 for the parts outside the CDR3, the full variable domain is DTGVSQNPRHKITKRGQNVTFRCDPISEHNRLYWYRQTLGQGPEFLTYFQNEAQLEKSRLLSDRFSAERPKGSFSTLEIQRTEQGDSAMYLCSSSSGTSGRINEQFFGPGTRLTVL.